One sample yielded the 31 T cell receptor beta chains listed below, sequenced in a study of low-dose radiotherapy and immunotherapy resistance in tumors. First-strand cDNA used TRAV- and TRBV-specific primers, covering alpha and beta chains. The TCRs were subjected to amplification over about 19 PCR cycles employing a constant-region primer in conjunction with a V-primer adapter. MiXCR was run by TCRdb on the reads, yielding one entry per CDR3 protein. The table lists under 9,500 distinct CDR3 sequences, more than 65% of them singletons. The source of these receptors is a human donor with advanced metastatic prostate, ovarian, gallbladder or colorectal cancer (not recorded which). This table probably holds off-target reads from a library built for another chain.

V and J are TRBV5-6 and TRBJ2-1, with 7 bases aligning to TRBD1. Germline CDR1 reads SGHDT; CDR2 reads YYEEEE. The CDR3 spans 14 residues. Trimming removed 0 bases from V and 7 bases from J; junction bases left unmatched: 4. This chain's CDR3 is CASSLGQGRNEQFF. CDR3 bases: TGTGCCAGCAGCTTGGGACAGGGCAGAAATGAGCAGTTCTTC.

The V call is TRBV29-1, the J call TRBJ2-2; TRBD2 agrees at 7 bases. The J segment lost 4 bases and the V segment lost 7 bases, leaving 9 bases of the junction unmatched. The CDR3 sequence is 14 residues long. CDR1 is SQVTM, CDR2 ANQGSEA, per germline. Here the CDR3 DNA reads TGCAGCGCAACCGAGACTAGCAGCACCGGGGAGCTGTTTTTT. Its protein product is CSATETSSTGELFF.

A remark on this clonotype: The junction and the germline gene differ at one end; a read error may be behind it. The chain couples TRBV12-3 or TRBV12-4 to TRBJ2-1; 9 bases match TRBD2. The CDR3 sequence is 15 residues long. The CDR3 region has the DNA TGTGCCACCAGTTTAAGCGGGGGGTCCTACAATGAGCAGTTCTTC. Translating gives CATSLSGGSYNEQFF.

As for this clonotype: The conserved final phenylalanine or tryptophan is absent from the CDR3, which likely points to a read error. It is unclear where the CDR3 begins or ends on the DNA, so no DNA is shown, and the CDR3 is as TCRdb lists it. V usage is TRBV14 and J usage is TRBJ2-7; the table's D call TRBD1 went unverified against the DNA. From germline, CDR1 is SGHDN and CDR2 FVKESK. The CDR3 is made up of 8 amino acids, end residues included. This chain's CDR3 is CASSPEGG.

The V call is TRBV7-2, the J call TRBJ1-6; D is unclear. Germline assignment: CDR1 SGHTA and CDR2 FQGNSA. Between the trimmed V and J ends, which lost 1 base and 4 bases, there was a span of 8 bases. The CDR3 length is 15 residues. The CDR3 loop reads CASSLESRYNSPLHF. Written as DNA, the CDR3 is TGTGCCAGCAGCTTAGAAAGCAGATATAATTCACCCCTCCACTTT.

This chain joins TRBV24-1 and TRBJ2-3; 7 bases fit TRBD2. Germline V gives CDR1 KGHDR, CDR2 SFDVKD. V lost 1 base and J lost 2; bases outside the gene matches: 5. The CDR3 consists of 16 residues. CDR3 sequence reads: CATSDFSAGFTDTQYF. DNA for the CDR3: TGTGCCACCAGTGATTTCTCAGCGGGGTTCACAGATACGCAGTATTTT.

Worth noting for this clonotype: A junction end diverges from the germline sequence, so it may reflect a read error. The chain links TRBV2 to TRBJ2-1, with D possibly being TRBD2 (5 bases). This CDR3 spans 12 amino acids. The germline gives CDR1 SNHLY, CDR2 FYNNEI. Written as DNA, the CDR3 is TGTGCCAGCAGTGAAGTGAGTCTCGTGGAGGATTTC. It codes for CASSEVSLVEDF.

The J gene is TRBJ2-1, the V gene TRBV5-6, with D perhaps TRBD1 (6 bases). V lost 4 bases to trimming and J lost 9 bases, with 11 bases between them. CDR1 is SGHDT, CDR2 YYEEEE, per germline. This CDR3 contains 12 residues. CDR3 region: CASSPPTGEQFF. CDR3 in DNA: TGTGCCAGCAGCCCGCCGACAGGTGAGCAGTTCTTC.

The J gene is TRBJ1-1, the V gene TRBV13; 7 bases fit TRBD1. V was clipped by 4 bases and J by 1 base; unmatched bases: 6. The CDR3 covers 15 residues. Germline lookup yields CDR1 PRHDT and CDR2 FYEKMQ (reference sequence). The CDR3 DNA is TGTGCCAGCAGCTATCGGGACAGCTGGAACACTGAAGCTTTCTTT. This gives the protein CASSYRDSWNTEAFF.

This chain uses TRBV10-2 with TRBJ2-5; no clear D. The V gene lost 6 bases and the J gene lost 5 bases, with 13 bases spanning the gap. Germline lookup yields CDR1 WSHSY and CDR2 SAAADI. The CDR3 extends over 13 amino acids. The CDR3 region is CASRKASEETQYF. CDR3 nucleotides: TGCGCCAGCAGAAAAGCCTCGGAGGAGACCCAGTACTTC.

The chain couples TRBV10-2 to TRBJ1-3; D is unclear. The CDR3 extends over 15 amino acids. Trimming cost V 5 bases and J 3 bases, with 14 bases left between them. CDR1 is WSHSY and CDR2 is SAAADI in the germline V gene. The CDR3 DNA sequence: TGCGCCAGCAGTCGGGAACCCCGTGATGGAAACACCATATATTTT. This encodes CASSREPRDGNTIYF.

The genes are TRBV6-6 and TRBJ2-3; 9 bases are shared with TRBD1. The length of the CDR3 is 17 residues. The germline V gene encodes CDR1 MNHNY and CDR2 SVGAGI (reference sequence). The V and J ends lost 6 bases and 0 bases, in that order; junction bases with no gene match: 10. CDR3 nucleotides: TGTGCCAGCAGCCGGGACAGGGCACCGACTAGCACAGATACGCAGTATTTT. Translated, it gives CASSRDRAPTSTDTQYF.

The J gene is TRBJ2-7, the V gene TRBV30; possible D gene TRBD2, 6 bases. CDR3 length: 14 residues. V was cut by 0 bases and J by 2 bases, with 11 bases left in between. Germline V gene lookup returns CDR1 GTSNPN and CDR2 SVGIG (reference sequence). CDR3 nucleotide sequence: TGTGCCTGGAGTGTAGGAGGGATAGCCTACGAGCAGTACTTC. This gives the protein CAWSVGGIAYEQYF.

This clonotype was counted only a few times. The V gene is TRBV29-1, the J gene TRBJ1-5, with TRBD1 as a possible D gene (6 bases). The CDR3 is 14 residues long. Germline V gene lookup returns CDR1 SQVTM and CDR2 ANQGSEA. Trimming shortened V by 8 bases and J by 6 bases, and 20 bases separated the two germline ends. The chain's CDR3 is CSKTGRDVCQPQHF. The CDR3 nucleotides read TGCAGCAAGACAGGCAGGGATGTTTGTCAGCCCCAGCATTTT.

This clonotype has just a few counts. This chain joins TRBV5-5 and TRBJ2-7, with D uncertain. Deletions cut 1 base from V and 2 bases from J, with 16 bases between. The CDR3 runs to 16 residues. Germline V gives CDR1 SGHKS, CDR2 YYEKEE (reference sequence). Here the CDR3 DNA reads TGTGCCAGCAGCTTGTACGGCGGCAGTGGGGCCTACGAGCAGTACTTC. Protein sequence: CASSLYGGSGAYEQYF.

The rearrangement joins TRBV7-9 to TRBJ2-7; D ambiguous. The CDR3 has 13 amino acids. V was shortened by 1 base and J by 3 bases, with 7 bases between the two germline ends. CDR1 is SEHNR, CDR2 FQNEAQ, per germline (reference sequence). DNA of the CDR3: TGTGCCAGCAGCTTAGACGGATACTACGAGCAGTACTTC. Protein product: CASSLDGYYEQYF. The complete variable domain, with remaining parts taken from reference TRBV7-9 and TRBJ2-7, reads DTGVSQNPRHKITKRGQNVTFRCDPISEHNRLYWYRQTLGQGPEFLTYFQNEAQLEKSRLLSDRFSAERPKGSFSTLEIQRTEQGDSAMYLCASSLDGYYEQYFGPGTRLTVT.

The chain has TRBV2 and TRBJ2-3, with 7 bases aligning to TRBD1. There are 15 residues in the CDR3. The junction had 16 bases not matched to a gene; V was cut back by 3 bases and J by 13 bases. Germline CDR1 and CDR2: SNHLY and FYNNEI. The CDR3 DNA sequence: TGTGCCAGCAGTGACGAGGGGGCATGGAGTCCAGGGGAGTATTTT. This sequence encodes CASSDEGAWSPGEYF.

V and J are TRBV5-1 and TRBJ2-3, with D hard to call. CDR1 SGHRS and CDR2 YFSETQ come from the germline V gene. CDR3 size: 13 residues. Trimming shortened V by 3 bases and J by 0 bases, and 5 bases separated the two germline ends. CDR3 in amino acids: CASSSGSTDTQYF. Here the CDR3 DNA reads TGCGCCAGCAGCTCCGGGAGCACAGATACGCAGTATTTT.

This clonotype was observed once. V and J are TRBV5-1 and TRBJ2-3; D not resolved. CDR3 size: 13 residues. V was shortened by 4 bases and J by 4 bases, with 10 bases between the two germline ends. The germline V gene encodes CDR1 SGHRS and CDR2 YFSETQ. The chain's CDR3 is CASSAVLSDTQYF. The CDR3 nucleotides are TGCGCCAGCAGCGCCGTCCTTTCAGATACGCAGTATTTT.

The chain has TRBV20-1 and TRBJ1-5, with TRBD1 matching 7 bases. The CDR3 totals 14 residues. J lost 4 bases, V lost 3 bases, and 6 bases had no gene match. Germline CDR1 and CDR2: DFQATT and SNEGSKA (reference sequence). CDR3 sequence reads: CSASRAGGNQPQHF. As DNA, the CDR3 is TGCAGTGCTAGCCGTGCAGGGGGTAATCAGCCCCAGCATTTT.

J is TRBJ2-3 and V is TRBV9; D is unresolved. The CDR3 extends over 13 amino acids. Germline CDR1 SGDLS, CDR2 YYNGEE. Trimming removed 0 bases at V and 6 bases at J, with 8 bases between. CDR3 nucleotide sequence: TGTGCCAGCAGCGTAGGAGGAGAGGATACGCAGTATTTT. Its protein product is CASSVGGEDTQYF.

The chain uses TRBV6-8 and TRBJ1-5; D gene ambiguous. Germline CDR1 is MNHGY and CDR2 is SAAAGT. This CDR3 comprises 14 residues. Trimming left V 8 bases short and J 5 bases short, with 16 bases between. The CDR3 nucleotides are TGTGCCAGCCAGGTGGGATTGGAGGATCAGCCCCAGCATTTT. Translated: CASQVGLEDQPQHF.

The genes are TRBV29-1 and TRBJ2-7, with D maybe TRBD1 (7 bases). The V gene lost 6 bases and the J gene lost 3 bases, with 18 bases spanning the gap. The CDR3 covers 14 residues. The germline gives CDR1 SQVTM, CDR2 ANQGSEA. This chain's CDR3 is CSVSKEGAFYEQYF. CDR3 DNA sequence: TGCAGCGTATCGAAGGAGGGGGCATTCTACGAGCAGTACTTC.

The chain couples TRBV10-1 to TRBJ1-1; possibly TRBD1 for D (5 bases). V lost 8 bases, J lost 4 bases, and 14 bases lay in between. Germline lookup yields CDR1 WNHNN and CDR2 SYGVQD (reference sequence). The CDR3 has 13 amino acids. The CDR3 nucleotides are TGCGCCAGCCGGGACGGATCCTTCACTGAAGCTTTCTTT. This encodes CASRDGSFTEAFF.

The chain has TRBV21-1 and TRBJ2-5; the table's D call, TRBD1, has no DNA check behind it. TRBV21-1 is an annotated pseudogene. The CDR3 runs 15 residues. The CDR3 loop reads CASSKVVPGQETQYF. The CDR3 DNA reads TGTGCCAGCAGCAAAGTGGTCCCCGGCCAAGAGACCCAGTACTTC.

This chain links TRBV7-9 with TRBJ2-3; either TRBD1 or TRBD2 may supply D (5 bases each). The ends were cut back, 5 bases at V and 2 bases at J, with 26 bases in the middle. The germline gives CDR1 SEHNR, CDR2 FQNEAQ (reference sequence). CDR3 size: 19 residues. This CDR3 reads CASSLIRGRVPGVTDTQYF. CDR3 bases: TGTGCCAGCAGCCTAATCCGGGGCCGAGTCCCTGGGGTCACAGATACGCAGTATTTT. Using reference TRBV7-9 and TRBJ2-3 for the parts outside the CDR3, the full variable domain is DTGVSQNPRHKITKRGQNVTFRCDPISEHNRLYWYRQTLGQGPEFLTYFQNEAQLEKSRLLSDRFSAERPKGSFSTLEIQRTEQGDSAMYLCASSLIRGRVPGVTDTQYFGPGTRLTVL.

The chain uses TRBV6-5 and TRBJ2-1; the match to TRBD2 covers 8 bases. The CDR3 extends over 14 amino acids. From germline, CDR1 is MNHEY and CDR2 SVGAGI. V dropped 5 bases and J dropped 2; count of bases not matched to a gene: 2. CDR3 DNA sequence: TGTGCCAGCAGTCGGCGGGAGGCCTACAATGAGCAGTTCTTC. The encoded protein is CASSRREAYNEQFF.

The rearrangement joins TRBV3-1 to TRBJ2-1; 9 nucleotides match TRBD2. In germline, CDR1 is LGHDT, CDR2 YNNKEL (reference sequence). The V and J ends lost 1 base and 10 bases, in that order; junction bases with no gene match: 8. This CDR3 contains 15 residues. CDR3 sequence reads: CASSQVSGGPREQFF. The CDR3 DNA sequence: TGTGCCAGCAGCCAAGTCAGCGGGGGGCCAAGGGAGCAGTTCTTC.

V gene TRBV4-3 combines with J gene TRBJ1-2; D is unclear. CDR1 and CDR2 from the germline V gene are LGHNA and YSLEER. V lost 0 bases to trimming and J lost 7 bases, with 0 bases between them. This CDR3 spans 10 amino acids. This CDR3 reads CASSQDGYTF. CDR3 nucleotide sequence: TGCGCCAGCAGCCAAGATGGCTACACCTTC.

V and J are TRBV13 and TRBJ2-7; no definite D call. The CDR3 sequence is 14 residues long. Germline V gene lookup returns CDR1 PRHDT and CDR2 FYEKMQ (reference sequence). V lost 5 bases and J lost 2, with 13 bases in between. The CDR3 DNA reads TGTGCCAGCAGCCCCCGACTCGCTGCCTACGAGCAGTACTTC. Protein product: CASSPRLAAYEQYF. The whole variable domain, remainder taken from reference TRBV13 and TRBJ2-7, is AAGVIQSPRHLIKEKRETATLKCYPIPRHDTVYWYQQGPGQDPQFLISFYEKMQSDKGSIPDRFSAQQFSDYHSELNMSSLELGDSALYFCASSPRLAAYEQYFGPGTRLTVT.

This clonotype turned up a few times. The rearrangement links TRBV23-1 to TRBJ1-6; no clear D gene. TRBV23-1 is marked as an open reading frame, function uncertain. CDR3 size: 18 residues. Between the trimmed V and J ends, which lost 4 bases and 0 bases, there was a span of 16 bases. CDR3 sequence reads: CASSLLQPVSSYNSPLHF. As DNA, the CDR3 is TGCGCCAGCAGTCTCCTGCAGCCAGTAAGCTCCTATAATTCACCCCTCCACTTT.